This T cell receptor (beta chain) was found in a study of cytomegalovirus exposure and HLA in healthy donors. This clone appeared once. Its specificity is not known. Notes on the study in general: Presence/absence analysis assumed near-uniform sequencing depth across donors. A missense variant in DCLRE1C was later tied to TCR beta V- and J-gene trimming. Overall, some 160 TCR beta chains were annotated as cytomegalovirus-associated. The dataset shows that most TCR sequences were rare, while some public TCRs occurred in many donors.

Germline V gives CDR1 SGHTA, CDR2 FQGNSA. CDR3 length: 15 amino acids. The V and J ends lost 3 bases and 4 bases, in that order; junction bases with no gene match: 3. PCR primers comprised 60 Vbeta and 13 Jbeta primers. This table comes from immunoSEQ multiplex PCR, and its TCRdb copy is limited to in-frame clones, with some not included. Seen here are roughly 200,000 clones, around 70% observed once, and the top ten hold around 3%. The chain employs TRBV7-2 and TRBJ1-6, with 7 bases aligning to TRBD1. The TCR comes from a man between 35 and 55 years old in good health and CMV-seropositive. The sequencing input was PBMCs. The DNA of the CDR3 is TGTGCCAGCAGCTTGGCCAGGGGGTATAATTCACCCCTCCACTTT. Encoded protein: CASSLARGYNSPLHF.